This is a list of T cell receptor beta chains from one sample in a study of blood T cell repertoires in COVID-19. Profiling relied on immunoSEQ multiplex PCR, and the TCRdb table lists in-frame clones only, not all of them. The sample includes fewer than 250,000 clones, 80% to 85% of them seen just once. The sample taken for sequencing was PBMCs or T cells enriched from blood (not recorded which). All receptors come from a woman aged 40 to 50 who had recovered from COVID-19. The CDR3 runs from the conserved cysteine through the conserved F or W. The D gene is left open where the match is weak. Rows give clone size only sometimes, using once, few, many, or a class for an expanded clone.

clone_size: -
v_call: TRBV10-3
j_call: TRBJ2-3
d_call: -
cdr3_nt: TGTGCCATCAGTGAGTCAAGCGGGCGAGATACGCAGTATTTT
cdr3_aa: CAISESSGRDTQYF

clone_size: -
v_call: TRBV27
j_call: TRBJ1-1
d_call: -
cdr3_nt: TGTGCCAGCAGGAGGGCCAGCTCCATGAACACTGAAGCTTTCTTT
cdr3_aa: CASRRASSMNTEAFF

clone_size: -
v_call: TRBV19
j_call: TRBJ1-1
d_call: TRBD1
cdr3_nt: TGTGCCAGTAGTCTCGGGACAGGGGCGAACACTGAAGCTTTCTTT
cdr3_aa: CASSLGTGANTEAFF

clone_size: -
v_call: TRBV7-8
j_call: TRBJ1-5
d_call: TRBD1
cdr3_nt: TGTGCCAGCAGCGATCACAGGGGTAGTCAGCCCCAGCATTTT
cdr3_aa: CASSDHRGSQPQHF

clone_size: -
v_call: TRBV11-2
j_call: TRBJ2-5
d_call: TRBD1
cdr3_nt: TGTGCCAGCAGCCCCCGACAGGGCCCTGGAGAGCACTTC
cdr3_aa: CASSPRQGPGEHF

clone_size: once
v_call: TRBV2
j_call: TRBJ2-3
d_call: -
cdr3_nt: TGTGCCAGTGTAGCCCGAGTTATAGGAGATACGCAGTATTTT
cdr3_aa: CASVARVIGDTQYF

clone_size: -
v_call: TRBV7-9
j_call: TRBJ2-3
d_call: TRBD2
cdr3_nt: TGTGCCAGCAGCACTGGACTAGCGGGAAGCACAGATACGCAGTATTTT
cdr3_aa: CASSTGLAGSTDTQYF

clone_size: -
v_call: TRBV18
j_call: TRBJ2-3
d_call: -
cdr3_nt: TGTGCCAGCTCACCACCTTCCGGTCCTACGCAGTATTTT
cdr3_aa: CASSPPSGPTQYF

clone_size: once
v_call: TRBV5-1
j_call: TRBJ2-5
d_call: -
cdr3_nt: TGCGCCAGCAGTTTCTCGCGTCGGGAGACCCAGTACTTC
cdr3_aa: CASSFSRRETQYF

clone_size: -
v_call: TRBV24-1
j_call: TRBJ1-5
d_call: -
cdr3_nt: TGTGCCACCAGTGATCGCAGGGCGACTAGCAATCAGCCCCAGCATTTT
cdr3_aa: CATSDRRATSNQPQHF

clone_size: -
v_call: TRBV5-5
j_call: TRBJ1-1
d_call: -
cdr3_nt: TGTGCCAGCAGCTTCTTACCGAGGGACACTGAAGCTTTCTTT
cdr3_aa: CASSFLPRDTEAFF

clone_size: -
v_call: TRBV18
j_call: TRBJ1-4
d_call: TRBD1
cdr3_nt: TGTGCCAGCTCACCGGGACAGGGGCGACCTAATGAAAAACTGTTTTTT
cdr3_aa: CASSPGQGRPNEKLFF

clone_size: -
v_call: TRBV9
j_call: TRBJ2-7
d_call: TRBD2
cdr3_nt: TGTGCCAGCAGCCCGCGCCCCACAGCGGGAAATGCCTACGAGCAGTACTTC
cdr3_aa: CASSPRPTAGNAYEQYF

clone_size: -
v_call: TRBV11-3
j_call: TRBJ2-3
d_call: TRBD2
cdr3_nt: TGTGCCAGCAGCCCAAGCAGGGACCTAGCGGGAATCTCAGATACGCAGTATTTT
cdr3_aa: CASSPSRDLAGISDTQYF

clone_size: -
v_call: TRBV28
j_call: TRBJ2-3
d_call: -
cdr3_nt: TGTGCCAGCAGACGGGGGAGCCTCACAGATACGCAGTATTTT
cdr3_aa: CASRRGSLTDTQYF

clone_size: -
v_call: TRBV19
j_call: TRBJ2-2
d_call: TRBD2
cdr3_nt: TGTGCCAGTAGTCCTTACAGCGGGACCGCTGTCACCGGGGAGCTGTTTTTT
cdr3_aa: CASSPYSGTAVTGELFF

clone_size: -
v_call: TRBV29-1
j_call: TRBJ2-1
d_call: TRBD2
cdr3_nt: TGCAGCGTAGAACGACTAGCGGGCAAGGACAATGAGCAGTTCTTC
cdr3_aa: CSVERLAGKDNEQFF

clone_size: -
v_call: TRBV28
j_call: TRBJ2-3
d_call: TRBD2
cdr3_nt: TGTGCCAGCAGTTCCCGACTAGCGGGAGGCCAATGGAATACGCAGTATTTT
cdr3_aa: CASSSRLAGGQWNTQYF

clone_size: -
v_call: TRBV6-5
j_call: TRBJ2-4
d_call: -
cdr3_nt: TGTGCCAGTTCCCTGGCGGGTGCCAAAAACATTCAGTACTTC
cdr3_aa: CASSLAGAKNIQYF

clone_size: once
v_call: TRBV12-3/TRBV12-4
j_call: TRBJ1-5
d_call: -
cdr3_nt: TGTGCCAGCAGTTTAGGAGGCCAGCCCCAGCATTTT
cdr3_aa: CASSLGGQPQHF

clone_size: -
v_call: TRBV2
j_call: TRBJ2-1
d_call: -
cdr3_nt: TGTGCCAGCAGTGTTCAGAGGACTCGATTCGTCTATGGGCAGTTCTTC
cdr3_aa: CASSVQRTRFVYGQFF

clone_size: -
v_call: TRBV2
j_call: TRBJ2-5
d_call: TRBD1
cdr3_nt: TGTGCCAGCAGTAAGCAGACAGGGGGGACGGTGGAGACCCAGTACTTC
cdr3_aa: CASSKQTGGTVETQYF

clone_size: -
v_call: TRBV2
j_call: TRBJ2-2
d_call: TRBD2
cdr3_nt: TGTGCCAGCAGTGGGGTTAGCGGGAGCGCCGGGGAGCTGTTTTTT
cdr3_aa: CASSGVSGSAGELFF

clone_size: -
v_call: TRBV29-1
j_call: TRBJ2-1
d_call: TRBD1
cdr3_nt: TGCAGCGCCCATCGGACAGGGGGATACAATGAGCAGTTCTTC
cdr3_aa: CSAHRTGGYNEQFF

clone_size: -
v_call: TRBV7-2
j_call: TRBJ2-3
d_call: TRBD1
cdr3_nt: TGTGCCAGCAGCCAGGACAGGGCCACAGATACGCAGTATTTT
cdr3_aa: CASSQDRATDTQYF

clone_size: -
v_call: TRBV27
j_call: TRBJ1-1
d_call: -
cdr3_nt: TGTGCCAGCAGTATAGGGGTTTTGAACACTGAAGCTTTCTTT
cdr3_aa: CASSIGVLNTEAFF

clone_size: -
v_call: TRBV19
j_call: TRBJ2-3
d_call: TRBD2
cdr3_nt: TGTGCCAGTACTACTAGCGGGTCAGATACGCAGTATTTT
cdr3_aa: CASTTSGSDTQYF

clone_size: -
v_call: TRBV5-4
j_call: TRBJ2-1
d_call: TRBD1
cdr3_nt: TGTGCCAGCAGCCGATCGGGACAGGGGGTCCGGAATGAGCAGTTCTTC
cdr3_aa: CASSRSGQGVRNEQFF

clone_size: -
v_call: TRBV11-2
j_call: TRBJ2-5
d_call: TRBD1
cdr3_nt: TGTGCCAGCAGCCCGACCAGGGGGCAAGGGACCCAGTACTTC
cdr3_aa: CASSPTRGQGTQYF

clone_size: -
v_call: TRBV10-3
j_call: TRBJ1-1
d_call: -
cdr3_nt: TGTGCCATCAGCAACAAGACAGTCATGAACACTGAAGCTTTCTTT
cdr3_aa: CAISNKTVMNTEAFF

clone_size: few
v_call: TRBV6-1
j_call: TRBJ2-7
d_call: TRBD2
cdr3_nt: TGTGCCAGCAGTGAAAAAGCGGGAGGCTCCTACGAGCAGTACTTC
cdr3_aa: CASSEKAGGSYEQYF

clone_size: -
v_call: TRBV28
j_call: TRBJ2-1
d_call: -
cdr3_nt: TGTGCCAGCAGTTTGCTAACGATATACAATGAGCAGTTCTTC
cdr3_aa: CASSLLTIYNEQFF

clone_size: -
v_call: TRBV16
j_call: TRBJ1-1
d_call: -
cdr3_nt: TGTGCCAGCAGCCAAGGGCTGTTTTTAATGAACACTGAAGCTTTCTTT
cdr3_aa: CASSQGLFLMNTEAFF

clone_size: -
v_call: TRBV27
j_call: TRBJ2-4
d_call: -
cdr3_nt: TGTGCCAGCAGAAGTCTCGACAGGATAGCCAAAAACATTCAGTACTTC
cdr3_aa: CASRSLDRIAKNIQYF

clone_size: -
v_call: TRBV20-1
j_call: TRBJ1-1
d_call: -
cdr3_nt: TGCAGTGCGAGCGGGTTGACTGAAGCTTTCTTT
cdr3_aa: CSASGLTEAFF

clone_size: -
v_call: TRBV24-1
j_call: TRBJ2-1
d_call: -
cdr3_nt: TGTGCCACCTCCCAGGACTACAATGAGCAGTTCTTC
cdr3_aa: CATSQDYNEQFF

clone_size: -
v_call: TRBV13
j_call: TRBJ1-6
d_call: -
cdr3_nt: TGTGCCAGCAGTCCCCGGGGAAGCTCCTATAATTCACCCCTCCACTTT
cdr3_aa: CASSPRGSSYNSPLHF

clone_size: -
v_call: TRBV10-2
j_call: TRBJ1-5
d_call: -
cdr3_nt: TGCGCCAGCAGTGAGTCTGGCGGACAACCCAATCAGCCCCAGCATTTT
cdr3_aa: CASSESGGQPNQPQHF

clone_size: few
v_call: TRBV28
j_call: TRBJ1-2
d_call: -
cdr3_nt: TGTGCCAGCAGTTTAATTGGCACGTTGAACTATGGCTACACCTTC
cdr3_aa: CASSLIGTLNYGYTF

clone_size: -
v_call: TRBV30
j_call: TRBJ1-5
d_call: TRBD1
cdr3_nt: TGTGCCTGGAGTGTACGGGGGACAGTGGGCAATCAGCCCCAGCATTTT
cdr3_aa: CAWSVRGTVGNQPQHF

clone_size: -
v_call: TRBV3-1/TRBV3-2
j_call: TRBJ2-3
d_call: TRBD2
cdr3_nt: TGTGCCAGCAGCCAAGACCTAGCGGGAGGGACGACGGGAGATACGCAGTATTTT
cdr3_aa: CASSQDLAGGTTGDTQYF

clone_size: -
v_call: TRBV28
j_call: TRBJ2-7
d_call: -
cdr3_nt: TGTGCCAGCAGTTTATCGGCCCTAGCGACCTACGAGCAGTACTTC
cdr3_aa: CASSLSALATYEQYF